Shown below are 25 T cell receptor beta chains from a single sample sequenced in a study of cytomegalovirus exposure and HLA in healthy donors (dated by TCRdb to 2016 to 2017). The method was the immunoSEQ multiplex PCR assay. A mixture of 60 forward primers for TCR Vbeta segments and 13 reverse primers for TCR Jbeta segments was used in the multiplex PCR. TCRdb carries this immuneACCESS record with in-frame sequences only. Its versions omit some clonotypes, under half of them owing to an unresolved V gene in the studies checked, with the rest unexplained. For this sample the table gives approximately 150,000 clones, of which more than 65% were detected only once. Of the sample, 1.5% to 2% is held by the ten largest clones. The sample taken for sequencing was PBMCs. These receptors were taken from a young woman in good health and CMV-seronegative.

The V and J genes are TRBV21-1 and TRBJ2-5; whether TRBD1, the table's D call, matches the DNA was not checked. TRBV21-1 is noted as a pseudogene. This CDR3 spans 15 amino acids. Here the CDR3 reads CASSPRAGGVETQYF. The DNA of the CDR3 is TGTGCCAGCAGCCCGCGGGCAGGGGGCGTAGAGACCCAGTACTTC.

In its sample, this clone was seen a few times. V usage is TRBV6-5 and J usage is TRBJ1-2; 9 bases are shared with TRBD1. The trim removed 5 bases at V and 4 bases at J, leaving 5 bases unmatched. The CDR3 spans 14 residues. Germline V gene data show CDR1 as MNHEY and CDR2 as SVGAGI. This CDR3 is CASSRTGESYGYTF. The CDR3 DNA sequence: TGTGCCAGCAGTCGGACAGGGGAGAGCTATGGCTACACCTTC.

The chain combines TRBV5-1 with TRBJ2-3, with D perhaps matching TRBD2 (6 bases). The germline V gene has CDR1 SGHRS and CDR2 YFSETQ. The CDR3 length is 15 residues. Between the trimmed V and J ends, which lost 6 bases and 5 bases, there was a span of 19 bases. The CDR3 nucleotides are TGCGCCAGCAATTTTGGCGGGGAAGTCGAAGATACGCAGTATTTT. Translated, it gives CASNFGGEVEDTQYF. Combining the CDR3 with reference TRBV5-1 and TRBJ2-3 gives the whole variable domain KAGVTQTPRYLIKTRGQQVTLSCSPISGHRSVSWYQQTPGQGLQFLFEYFSETQRNKGNFPGRFSGRQFSNSRSEMNVSTLELGDSALYLCASNFGGEVEDTQYFGPGTRLTVL.

The chain combines TRBV30 with TRBJ2-5; D is perhaps TRBD2 (5 bases). CDR3 length: 11 amino acids. Germline CDR1 GTSNPN, CDR2 SVGIG (reference sequence). V was clipped by 1 base and J by 5 bases, with 5 bases between them. This chain's CDR3 is CAWSGGETQYF. CDR3 DNA sequence: TGTGCCTGGAGTGGAGGGGAGACCCAGTACTTC.

The chain carries TRBV19 and TRBJ1-5; D ambiguous. Looked up from germline, CDR1 is LNHDA and CDR2 is SQIVND (reference sequence). Trimming cost V 6 bases and J 5 bases, with 14 bases left between them. The CDR3 runs 14 residues. The CDR3 protein is CASSAERLYQPQHF. CDR3 DNA: TGTGCCAGTAGCGCAGAGCGTTTATATCAGCCCCAGCATTTT.

J is TRBJ1-1 and V is TRBV27, with D perhaps TRBD1 (5 bases). Germline V gene data show CDR1 as MNHEY and CDR2 as SMNVEV (reference sequence). The CDR3 covers 14 residues. V was clipped by 7 bases and J by 0 bases, with 12 bases between them. The CDR3 DNA sequence: TGTGCCAGCATTGGGGGGAGCGTGAACACTGAAGCTTTCTTT. Translating gives CASIGGSVNTEAFF.

CDR3 region: CASSLGRIEGQGEQFF. The CDR3 coding sequence is TGTGCCAGCAGCTTAGGTCGGATAGAGGGACAGGGTGAGCAGTTCTTC. The gene calls are TRBV7-8 and TRBJ2-1; 9 bases map to TRBD1. Germline trimming cut 1 base from V and 9 bases from J; bases unmatched to any gene: 10. There are 16 residues in the CDR3. The V gene's germline CDR1 is SGHVS and CDR2 FQNEAQ.

This chain's CDR3 is CASSPRTGAHTGELFF. The CDR3 DNA reads TGTGCCAGCAGTCCCCGGACAGGCGCCCACACCGGGGAGCTGTTTTTT. The V and J genes are TRBV27 and TRBJ2-2, with 7 nucleotides matching TRBD1. The CDR3 extends over 16 amino acids. V lost 5 bases to trimming and J lost 3 bases; unmatched junction nucleotides: 9. The germline V gene has CDR1 MNHEY and CDR2 SMNVEV (reference sequence).

V gene TRBV5-1 combines with J gene TRBJ2-7, with 14 bases matching TRBD2. V lost 4 bases, J lost 6 bases, and 6 bases stayed unmatched. Per germline, CDR1 SGHRS and CDR2 YFSETQ. This CDR3 is 15 amino acids long. CDR3 sequence: CASSERLAGGREQYF. The CDR3, as DNA: TGCGCCAGCAGCGAAAGACTAGCGGGAGGGCGCGAGCAGTACTTC.

J is TRBJ1-2 and V is TRBV28; 11 positions match TRBD1. This CDR3 spans 16 amino acids. J was trimmed by 2 bases and V by 2 bases; bases with no gene match: 4. Germline V gene data show CDR1 as MDHEN and CDR2 as SYDVKM. DNA for the CDR3: TGTGCCAGCAGTTTACGAGGGACAGGGGGGAACTATGGCTACACCTTC. Its protein product is CASSLRGTGGNYGYTF.

This chain joins TRBV10-2 and TRBJ1-3, with 9 bases identical to TRBD1. The CDR3 length is 17 residues. V was pared by 3 bases and J by 7 bases, with 13 bases of the junction left unmatched. In germline, CDR1 is WSHSY, CDR2 SAAADI. The CDR3 sequence is CASSENVPGQGGNTIYF. The CDR3 DNA reads TGCGCCAGCAGTGAAAACGTCCCGGGACAGGGTGGGAACACCATATATTTT.

The chain couples TRBV7-9 to TRBJ2-5, with 13 bases lining up with TRBD2. Germline V lookup: CDR1 SEHNR, CDR2 FQNEAQ (reference sequence). The CDR3 has 16 residues. With 2 bases clipped from V and 3 bases from J, the junction kept 3 bases outside the gene matches. CDR3 sequence reads: CASSLLTSGGEETQYF. DNA for the CDR3: TGTGCCAGCAGCTTACTTACTAGCGGGGGGGAAGAGACCCAGTACTTC.

The rearrangement uses TRBV18 and TRBJ1-1, with 8 bases lining up with TRBD1. Trimming removed 3 bases from V and 4 bases from J; junction bases left unmatched: 10. This CDR3 region has 16 residues. The germline gives CDR1 KGHSH, CDR2 LQKENI. The CDR3 spells CASSPYVQGGSTEAFF. The CDR3 DNA is TGTGCCAGCTCACCCTACGTACAGGGGGGTTCCACTGAAGCTTTCTTT.

This clone was counted once. The CDR3 region has the DNA TGTGCCAGCAGTGGCCTCGGGGCCACAGGGGAAAAAGCTTTCTTT. This encodes CASSGLGATGEKAFF. The chain employs TRBV2 and TRBJ1-1, with 7 bases lining up with TRBD1. The CDR3 totals 15 residues. Germline values: CDR1 SNHLY, CDR2 FYNNEI. V gave up 4 bases and J gave up 9 bases; unmatched junction bases: 14.

This clone was observed a handful of times. V gene TRBV15 combines with J gene TRBJ1-4, with 10 bases lining up with TRBD1. Germline CDR1 is LNHNV and CDR2 is YYDKDF (reference sequence). V trimming: 6 bases; J trimming: 13 bases; junction bases outside the gene matches: 8. The CDR3 loop spans 13 amino acids. CDR3 region: CATRAGDRGRLFF. The CDR3 nucleotides read TGTGCCACCAGAGCAGGGGACAGGGGTAGACTGTTTTTT.

The rearrangement joins TRBV7-3 to TRBJ2-1, with 9 bases identical to TRBD2. Looked up from germline, CDR1 is SGHTA and CDR2 is FQGTGA. The ends lost 1 base at V and 4 bases at J; junction bases unmatched: 5. The CDR3 is 16 amino acids. CDR3 sequence: CASSLKFSGGYNEQFF. CDR3 nucleotides: TGTGCCAGCAGCTTAAAGTTTAGCGGGGGTTACAATGAGCAGTTCTTC.

This sequence joins TRBV7-8 and TRBJ2-7; D remains ambiguous. With 5 bases removed from V and 0 bases from J, the gap between germline ends came to 8 bases. Germline V gene lookup returns CDR1 SGHVS and CDR2 FQNEAQ. The CDR3 runs 13 residues. Written as DNA, the CDR3 is TGTGCCAGCAGCGCGGCCACCTCCTACGAGCAGTACTTC. Its protein product is CASSAATSYEQYF.

This clone was picked up one time. The chain links TRBV28 to TRBJ1-2; D call uncertain. This CDR3 is 13 amino acids long. Trimming shortened V by 6 bases and J by 8 bases, and 16 bases separated the two germline ends. The germline gives CDR1 MDHEN, CDR2 SYDVKM. CDR3 nucleotide sequence: TGTGCCAGCAGACCAACAGTGTCTGGGGGCTACACCTTC. It is translated as CASRPTVSGGYTF.

The chain combines TRBV5-4 with TRBJ2-7, with 10 nucleotides matching TRBD2. The V segment lost 3 bases and the J segment 4 bases; nucleotides outside the gene matches: 1. The CDR3 runs to 13 residues. Germline CDR1 SGHNT, CDR2 YYREEE (reference sequence). CDR3 nucleotides: TGTGCCAGCAGCTCTAGCGGGGGATACGAGCAGTACTTC. It encodes CASSSSGGYEQYF.

A remark on this clone: Other DNA sequences in the same sample also yield this CDR3. This chain joins TRBV5-1 and TRBJ2-7; D uncertain. The germline gives CDR1 SGHRS, CDR2 YFSETQ. The V and J ends lost 0 bases and 3 bases respectively, with 10 bases between them. The CDR3 contains 14 residues. The CDR3 is CASSLVGSSYEQYF. CDR3 DNA sequence: TGCGCCAGCAGCTTGGTTGGTAGTAGCTACGAGCAGTACTTC.

In DNA form, the CDR3 reads TGTGCCAGCAGCTTGCCCTACGAGCAGTACTTC. This translates into CASSLPYEQYF. This rearrangement joins TRBV5-6 to TRBJ2-5, with D hard to call. The assigned J gene may be wrong: the sequence end matches TRBJ2-7 better. CDR3 size: 11 residues. CDR1 and CDR2 (germline): SGHDT, YYEEEE.

This chain links TRBV7-6 with TRBJ1-1, with 8 bases lining up with TRBD1. The CDR3 is 18 residues long. With V trimmed by 5 bases and J by 0 bases, 14 bases remained unmatched. The germline gives CDR1 SGHVS, CDR2 FNYEAQ. CDR3 in amino acids: CASSPLGTGVILNTEAFF. DNA for the CDR3: TGTGCCAGCAGCCCGCTTGGGACAGGAGTGATTTTGAACACTGAAGCTTTCTTT.

The chain recombines TRBV10-3 with TRBJ2-2; 10 bases line up with TRBD2. This CDR3 has 17 residues. The V gene end was trimmed by 7 bases and the J gene end by 0 bases; junction bases not matched to a gene: 8. CDR1 and CDR2 from the germline V gene are ENHRY and SYGVKD. CDR3 amino acids: CAITKLAGSANTGELFF. The CDR3 DNA is TGTGCCATCACCAAACTAGCGGGGAGCGCGAACACCGGGGAGCTGTTTTTT.

The chain couples TRBV10-2 to TRBJ2-3; D is perhaps TRBD1 (6 bases). This CDR3 contains 13 residues. The V gene lost 6 bases and the J gene lost 4 bases, with 11 bases spanning the gap. Per the germline V gene, CDR1 is WSHSY and CDR2 is SAAADI. Written as DNA, the CDR3 is TGCGCCAGCAGGGACAGATGGCCAGATACGCAGTATTTT. This translates into CASRDRWPDTQYF.

The chain carries TRBV5-1 and TRBJ2-5; 10 nucleotides line up with TRBD1. Germline V gene lookup returns CDR1 SGHRS and CDR2 YFSETQ. This CDR3 region has 16 residues. V lost 2 bases, J lost 5 bases, and 9 bases stayed unmatched. The CDR3 loop reads CASSLNRQGARETQYF. In DNA, the CDR3 is TGCGCCAGCAGCTTAAACCGACAGGGGGCGAGGGAGACCCAGTACTTC.